The 23 T cell receptor beta chains below come from one sample, sequenced in a study of radiotherapy plus CTLA-4 blockade in lung cancer. Measured with immunoSEQ multiplex PCR; TCRdb has only the in-frame clones, and not every one. The table shows around 110,000 clones, with about nine tenths occurring only once. The sequences come from peripheral blood, collected from a patient treated with radiotherapy plus ipilimumab. These receptors were taken from a human donor with non-small cell lung cancer that progressed on radiotherapy plus ipilimumab.

This chain joins TRBV5-1 and TRBJ1-1; D remains ambiguous. This CDR3 contains 14 residues. V was shortened by 4 bases and J by 0 bases, with 10 bases between the two germline ends. The germline V gene has CDR1 SGHRS and CDR2 YFSETQ. The CDR3 is CASSLSVMNTEAFF. The CDR3 DNA reads TGCGCCAGCAGCCTGTCGGTCATGAACACTGAAGCTTTCTTT. Combining the CDR3 with reference TRBV5-1 and TRBJ1-1 gives the whole variable domain KAGVTQTPRYLIKTRGQQVTLSCSPISGHRSVSWYQQTPGQGLQFLFEYFSETQRNKGNFPGRFSGRQFSNSRSEMNVSTLELGDSALYLCASSLSVMNTEAFFGQGTRLTVV.

The chain's CDR3 is CASSKLAGAANEQFF. The CDR3 nucleotides are TGTGCCAGTAGTAAATTAGCGGGAGCGGCGAATGAGCAGTTCTTC. This chain links TRBV19 with TRBJ2-1; TRBD2 aligns across 9 bases. Germline CDR1 reads LNHDA; CDR2 reads SQIVND (reference sequence). This CDR3 has 15 amino acids. The J segment lost 7 bases and the V segment lost 4 bases, leaving 8 bases of the junction unmatched.

This chain links TRBV21-1 with TRBJ2-7; the table gives TRBD2 as D, unverified against the DNA. TRBV21-1 is an annotated pseudogene. CDR3 length equals 18 residues. CDR3 protein: CASLSGEGDCTRSYEQYF. In DNA form, the CDR3 reads TGTGCCAGTCTCTCAGGGGAGGGCGACTGCACCCGGAGCTACGAGCAGTACTTC.

The V call is TRBV19, the J call TRBJ1-2, with 7 bases lining up with TRBD1. The CDR3 has 15 residues. The V segment lost 2 bases and the J segment 10 bases; nucleotides outside the gene matches: 13. The germline V gene encodes CDR1 LNHDA and CDR2 SQIVND (reference sequence). CDR3 DNA: TGTGCCAGTAGTATAAACGTAGGGACAGCCACTTTCTACACCTTC. This encodes CASSINVGTATFYTF.

This rearrangement joins TRBV9 to TRBJ2-1; 11 nucleotides line up with TRBD2. Germline V gene sequence: CDR1 SGDLS, CDR2 YYNGEE. J was trimmed by 4 bases and V by 6 bases; bases with no gene match: 3. The length of the CDR3 is 14 residues. The CDR3: CASTTSGKYNEQFF. The CDR3 coding sequence is TGTGCCAGCACGACTAGCGGGAAATACAATGAGCAGTTCTTC.

The rearrangement joins TRBV11-3 to TRBJ2-7, with TRBD2 matching 11 bases. The trim removed 6 bases at V and 2 bases at J, leaving 9 bases unmatched. CDR1 is SGHNT, CDR2 YENEEA, per germline. The CDR3 has 16 residues. The CDR3 DNA reads as TGTGCCAGCAGATCGAGGTTAGCGGGAGGGACCTACGAGCAGTACTTC. Its protein product is CASRSRLAGGTYEQYF.

V gene TRBV2 combines with J gene TRBJ2-2; 7 bases agree with TRBD2. The CDR3 is made up of 13 amino acids. The V gene's germline CDR1 is SNHLY and CDR2 FYNNEI. V dropped 5 bases and J dropped 5; count of bases not matched to a gene: 2. The DNA for the CDR3 is TGTGCCAGCAGTACCGGGAGGACCGGGGAGCTGTTTTTT. This gives the protein CASSTGRTGELFF.

This clone was recorded once. The rearrangement uses TRBV6-5 and TRBJ2-5, with D hard to call. CDR3 length: 16 amino acids. Deletions cut 0 bases from V and 5 bases from J, with 16 bases between. CDR1 and CDR2 (germline): MNHEY, SVGAGI. The CDR3 DNA reads TGTGCCAGCAGTTACTCGAGTACCTGGGCGCGGGAGACCCAGTACTTC. It is translated as CASSYSSTWARETQYF.

The chain couples TRBV7-9 to TRBJ1-1; no clear D. V shed 1 base and J shed 1 base, with 10 bases lying between them. This CDR3 region has 15 residues. In germline, CDR1 is SEHNR, CDR2 FQNEAQ (reference sequence). The CDR3 loop is CASSLVPGRNTEAFF. The CDR3 DNA is TGTGCCAGCAGCTTAGTTCCCGGCCGGAACACTGAAGCTTTCTTT.

The rearrangement links TRBV6-5 to TRBJ1-2; 8 bases are a match to TRBD1. Trimming removed 4 bases from V and 5 bases from J; junction bases left unmatched: 6. The CDR3 extends over 14 amino acids. Germline CDR1 is MNHEY and CDR2 is SVGAGI. The CDR3 reads CASSSGQGRYGYTF. In nucleotides, the CDR3 is TGTGCCAGCAGTTCTGGACAGGGAAGGTATGGCTACACCTTC.

The chain recombines TRBV9 with TRBJ2-1; 8 positions match TRBD2. Germline CDR1 and CDR2: SGDLS and YYNGEE. V shed 4 bases, J shed 7 bases, and the junction held 16 bases outside the gene matches. The CDR3 totals 17 residues. CDR3 DNA sequence: TGTGCCAGCAGCTCCCGTGCAGGCGCGGGAGGTAGTAATGAGCAGTTCTTC. Its translation is CASSSRAGAGGSNEQFF.

This rearrangement joins TRBV20-1 to TRBJ2-3; no definite D call. CDR1 and CDR2 (germline): DFQATT, SNEGSKA (reference sequence). V was clipped by 6 bases and J by 3 bases, with 7 bases between them. The CDR3 is 11 residues long. The CDR3 DNA reads TGCAGTGCGGGTCAGACAGATACGCAGTATTTT. Its protein product is CSAGQTDTQYF.

V and J are TRBV4-1 and TRBJ2-1; D perhaps matches TRBD2 (5 bases). In germline, CDR1 is MGHRA, CDR2 YSYEKL. The V gene lost 4 bases and the J gene lost 8 bases, with 18 bases spanning the gap. CDR3 size: 15 residues. The chain's CDR3 is CASSLGLPTTDEQFF. The CDR3 nucleotides read TGCGCCAGCAGCCTCGGACTTCCAACTACAGATGAGCAGTTCTTC.

The CDR3 loop reads CASRYQGLNTEAFF. CDR3 DNA: TGTGCCAGCAGATATCAGGGATTGAACACTGAAGCTTTCTTT. The rearrangement links TRBV6-5 to TRBJ1-1, with D maybe TRBD1 (5 bases). V was cut by 6 bases and J by 0 bases, with 11 bases left in between. The V gene's germline CDR1 is MNHEY and CDR2 SVGAGI. This CDR3 is built from 14 residues.

The rearrangement links TRBV13 to TRBJ1-1, with 8 bases identical to TRBD1. CDR1 and CDR2 from the germline V gene are PRHDT and FYEKMQ (reference sequence). V lost 3 bases and J lost 6; bases outside the gene matches: 3. This CDR3 comprises 13 residues. The CDR3 reads CASSFDRGAEAFF. The CDR3 DNA is TGTGCCAGCAGCTTCGACAGGGGCGCTGAAGCTTTCTTT.

This chain joins TRBV18 and TRBJ1-3; D may be TRBD1 (6 bases). Germline-derived CDR1 and CDR2 are KGHSH and LQKENI. Trimming took 2 bases from V and 2 from J, leaving 16 bases between them. The length of the CDR3 is 17 residues. The CDR3 is CASSPLTQGLAGNTIYF. The CDR3 DNA is TGTGCCAGCTCACCATTGACCCAGGGGCTGGCTGGAAACACCATATATTTT.

Turning to this clone: Here the CDR3 omits its conserved ending phenylalanine or tryptophan, so a read error is the likely source. DNA of the CDR3: TGCGCCAGCAGCCCAACCGACAGAGACTATAACTATGGCTACACCTCC. Protein product: CASSPTDRDYNYGYTS. The chain combines TRBV4-1 with TRBJ1-2, with D perhaps matching TRBD1 (5 bases). The CDR3 has 16 residues. Germline values: CDR1 MGHRA, CDR2 YSYEKL. Trimming cost V 4 bases and J 1 base, with 16 bases left between them.

The CDR3 here is CAWIRAGGPTDTQYF. The CDR3 region has the DNA TGTGCCTGGATAAGAGCGGGAGGGCCCACAGATACGCAGTATTTT. The V call is TRBV30, the J call TRBJ2-3, with 10 bases fitting TRBD2. Germline lookup yields CDR1 GTSNPN and CDR2 SVGIG (reference sequence). There are 15 residues in the CDR3. Unmatched junction bases numbered 6, after V lost 4 bases and J lost 2 bases.

This chain links TRBV29-1 with TRBJ2-7, with 9 bases lining up with TRBD1. CDR1 is SQVTM, CDR2 ANQGSEA, per germline. J lost 6 bases, V lost 5 bases, and 11 bases had no gene match. CDR3 length equals 14 residues. The CDR3 nucleotides are TGCAGCGTTCGCTCCGGGACAGGGTACGGCGAGCAGTACTTC. Its translation is CSVRSGTGYGEQYF.

This rearrangement joins TRBV6-5 to TRBJ2-1, with D maybe TRBD1 (5 bases). V was shortened by 8 bases and J by 5 bases, with 16 bases between the two germline ends. Germline V gene sequence: CDR1 MNHEY, CDR2 SVGAGI. There are 14 residues in the CDR3. CDR3 coding DNA: TGTGCCAGCTGTGTCGGACATAGGAACAATGAGCAGTTCTTC. Amino acids: CASCVGHRNNEQFF.

V and J are TRBV5-6 and TRBJ2-2, with a tentative D call TRBD2 (5 bases). The CDR3 runs 16 residues. Germline V lookup: CDR1 SGHDT, CDR2 YYEEEE. Deletions cut 4 bases from V and 1 base from J, with 14 bases between. CDR3 amino acids: CASSRQAVLNTGELFF. In DNA, the CDR3 is TGTGCCAGCAGCCGGCAAGCGGTTTTGAACACCGGGGAGCTGTTTTTT.

The chain links TRBV29-1 to TRBJ1-2; the D gene is possibly TRBD1 (6 bases). V lost 2 bases and J 4 bases, leaving 11 bases between the germline ends. Germline CDR1 SQVTM, CDR2 ANQGSEA. This CDR3 comprises 13 residues. CDR3 sequence reads: CSVEKGVGYGYTF. CDR3 sequence (DNA): TGCAGCGTTGAAAAGGGGGTTGGCTATGGCTACACCTTC.

The chain is built from TRBV7-3 and TRBJ2-7, with a possible D match to TRBD2 (5 bases). Germline CDR1 SGHTA, CDR2 FQGTGA. V dropped 5 bases and J dropped 3 bases, with 11 bases sitting between them. This CDR3 spans 13 amino acids. CDR3 in DNA: TGTGCCAGCAGCCCGAGCGGATACTACGAGCAGTACTTC. It codes for CASSPSGYYEQYF.